The present T cell receptor beta chain was sequenced within a study of T cells after yellow fever vaccination. Findings of the study overall: CD4 and CD8 compartments shared a small share of clonotypes, likely from convergent recombination.

This clonotype was found a few times. Its antigen remains unknown. Each CDR3 protein gets one entry after TCRdb re-called the 5' RACE reads with MiXCR. The sample yields 450,000 to 600,000 distinct CDR3 sequences, roughly 12% seen once. This CDR3 is 15 amino acids long. Germline V CDR1 and CDR2: LGHNA, YSLEER. V shed 0 bases, J shed 2 bases, and the junction held 4 bases outside the gene matches. This receptor was identified in a man aged 25 to 45 who received the YFV17D yellow fever vaccine. The chain links TRBV4-3 to TRBJ2-7; 7 bases are a match to TRBD2. The sample here was PBMCs, taken on the day of the yellow fever booster vaccination. The CDR3 sequence: CASSQDHGLAYEQYF. The CDR3 DNA follows: TGCGCCAGCAGCCAAGATCATGGACTAGCCTACGAGCAGTACTTC.